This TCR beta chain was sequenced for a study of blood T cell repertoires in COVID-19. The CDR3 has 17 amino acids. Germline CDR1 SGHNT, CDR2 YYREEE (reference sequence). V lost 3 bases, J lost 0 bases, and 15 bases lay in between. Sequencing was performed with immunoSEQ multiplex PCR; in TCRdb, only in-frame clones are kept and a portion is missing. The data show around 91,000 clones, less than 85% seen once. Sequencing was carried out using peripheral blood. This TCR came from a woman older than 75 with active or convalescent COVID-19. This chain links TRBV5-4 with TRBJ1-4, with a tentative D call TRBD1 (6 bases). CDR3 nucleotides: TGTGCCAGCAGCTCCCGACAGGAGACTGCAACTAATGAAAAACTGTTTTTT. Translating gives CASSSRQETATNEKLFF.